Sequencing of this T cell receptor beta chain was carried out in a study of blood T cell repertoires in COVID-19 (TCRdb year 2020). Turning to the overall study: Samples from collaborators originated in the United States, Italy and Spain and spanned both the acute and convalescent phases of COVID-19. The material from the prospective study consisted of cDNA or gDNA derived from T cells, B-cell-depleted T cells, or PBMCs. Subjects who had been exposed to COVID-19, were actively infected with it, or had recovered from it provided the deeply sampled blood TCRbeta repertoires that made up the dataset. The repertoires were released in a freely available public database meant as a resource for research on the immune response to SARS-CoV-2. Samples came from the ongoing ImmuneRACE study (first 160 participants) plus 1,254 subjects from 6 global collaborators. The sample metadata nearly always contained a de-identified subject ID, COVID-19 status, age in years and sex. HLA class I and class II types, where available, came from metadata supplied by the sample provider rather than from assay-based typing. Broad study findings and their caveats: The amount of clinical and demographic metadata varied by source and participant and was provided uncurated.

Collaborating institutions collected whole blood in K2EDTA tubes following their own protocols. For TCRbeta analysis, collaborator samples were shipped as frozen whole blood, as isolated PBMCs, or as DNA extracted from either sample type. Concerning this clone: No cognate antigen has been identified for it. Base-call qualities are not available, and no considerably larger clone is one nucleotide away.

TCRbeta CDR3 regions were amplified from genomic DNA by means of the immunoSEQ Assay, a bias-controlled multiplex PCR. The study's processing was this. Within the assay, amplification of reference gene primers was used to estimate how many nucleated cells each sample contained. To quantify the absolute abundance of each unique TCRbeta CDR3 rearrangement, sequence reads were collapsed and filtered. Productive Simpson clonality was computed per sample as the square root of Simpson's diversity index over productive rearrangements. TCRdb provides this immuneACCESS table in a form limited to in-frame rearrangements. Some clones are lacking; in checked studies, under half of them reflect an unresolved V gene, and why the rest are absent is not known. The V and J calls and clone size come from that table; D and trimming were worked out from the DNA. Within this sample are 50,000 to 70,000 clones, with about 91% of them counted one time only. The leading ten clones occupy under 3% of the sample.

Sequences LGHDT (CDR1) and YNNKEL (CDR2) are obtained from the germline V gene (reference sequence). Deletion took 5 bases off V and 2 bases off J, with a span of 19 bases between the germline ends. Spanning cysteine to phenylalanine, the CDR3 consists of 17 amino acids. This entry keeps only the CDR3 DNA: 51 bases, framed from base 1. Here the chain combines TRBV3-1 (or the pseudogene TRBV3-2) and TRBJ2-1; the D gene cannot be resolved reliably. This clonotype was obtained from a man in his fifties or sixties with acute or convalescent COVID-19. Sequencing used peripheral blood. The nucleotide sequence reads TGTGCCAGCAGCTCAAGGCTCCAGGCTGACACCTACAATGAGCAGTTCTTC. Its amino acids are CASSSRLQADTYNEQFF.